The sequence of this T cell receptor (beta chain) was determined in a study of cytomegalovirus exposure and HLA in healthy donors. On the study more broadly: Prior work identified some 120 million unique TCR beta sequences in approximately 180 million T cells. Findings and caveats of the study: In an earlier analysis, productive rearrangement rates for most beta V segments clustered near 87% or 30%.

Turning to this clone: The antigen is undetermined.

Healthy people donating bone marrow made up the donors. The CDR3 has 15 residues. The ends lost 2 bases at V and 8 bases at J; junction bases unmatched: 4. Germline assignment: CDR1 LNHDA and CDR2 SQIVND (reference sequence). The study ran its PCR with 60 Vbeta and 13 Jbeta primers. Profiled with immunoSEQ multiplex PCR; TCRdb holds only in-frame clones, not every one. The sample lists about 180,000 clones; about 79% were seen once. This sequence joins TRBV19 and TRBJ1-6; TRBD1 matches at 9 bases. Material for sequencing was PBMCs. The clonotype originates from a girl aged 2 to 10 in good health and CMV-seropositive. The chain's CDR3 is CASSISGTGYSPLHF. The CDR3 DNA is TGTGCCAGTAGTATAAGCGGGACAGGGTATTCACCCCTCCACTTT.